Following are 27 T cell receptor beta chains from one sample sequenced in a study of shared clonotypes between healthy human individuals. Sequenced by immunoSEQ multiplex PCR; TCRdb stores in-frame clones only, minus some. The data show hundreds of thousands of clones, 70% to 80% seen once. Sample: PBMCs. All receptors come from a woman aged 35 to 49 in good health. Some clones in this sample may be carry-over from other donors' samples.

This chain connects TRBV2 to TRBJ1-4; D might be TRBD1 (5 bases). CDR1 and CDR2 (germline): SNHLY, FYNNEI. CDR3 size: 15 residues. V was clipped by 3 bases and J by 3 bases, with 11 bases between them. The CDR3 here is CASSDVGTSNEKLFF. In DNA, the CDR3 is TGTGCCAGCAGTGACGTCGGGACCTCTAATGAAAAACTGTTTTTT.

The V call is TRBV19, the J call TRBJ1-1; no firm D call. The CDR3 length is 12 residues. CDR1 is LNHDA, CDR2 SQIVND, per germline (reference sequence). V lost 2 bases, J lost 7 bases, and 8 bases lay in between. CDR3 in amino acids: CASSIQSFEAFF. The CDR3 DNA follows: TGTGCCAGTAGTATACAGTCCTTTGAAGCTTTCTTT.

The rearrangement uses TRBV21-1 and TRBJ2-1; TRBD2, the table's D call, lacks a check against the DNA. TRBV21-1 is listed as a pseudogene. The CDR3 spans 17 residues. CDR3 in DNA: TGTGCCAGCAGCAAAGCGGTCTTTGCGGGAGGGCCTAATGAGCAGTTCTTC. This encodes CASSKAVFAGGPNEQFF.

This clone was detected a few times. The chain has TRBV5-4 and TRBJ2-2; 10 nucleotides agree with TRBD2. Germline loops: CDR1 SGHNT, CDR2 YYREEE (reference sequence). This CDR3 has 17 residues. The trim removed 0 bases at V and 5 bases at J, leaving 7 bases unmatched. In DNA form, the CDR3 reads TGTGCCAGCAGCTTGGTAGCGGGAGGTGGGGTAACCGGGGAGCTGTTTTTT. It specifies CASSLVAGGGVTGELFF.

The V and J genes are TRBV25-1 and TRBJ1-1; the D is unclear. The CDR3 totals 13 residues. Germline CDR1 and CDR2: MGHDK and SYGVNS. V lost 4 bases and J 0 bases, leaving 6 bases between the germline ends. CDR3 DNA: TGTGCCAGCAGTGTAAGGATGAACACTGAAGCTTTCTTT. Translation: CASSVRMNTEAFF. Supplemented by reference TRBV25-1 and TRBJ1-1, the full variable domain reads EADIYQTPRYLVIGTGKKITLECSQTMGHDKMYWYQQDPGMELHLIHYSYGVNSTEKGDLSSESTVSRIRTEHFPLTLESARPSHTSQYLCASSVRMNTEAFFGQGTRLTVV.

The chain links TRBV7-2 to TRBJ1-2; D is possibly TRBD1 (6 bases). The V gene's germline CDR1 is SGHTA and CDR2 FQGNSA. CDR3 length: 12 amino acids. V lost 5 bases and J lost 10, with 14 bases in between. CDR3 residues: CASSGGPNHYTF. In DNA form, the CDR3 reads TGTGCCAGCAGCGGGGGCCCAAACCACTACACCTTC.

The CDR3 is CASTQGQGIYGYTF. The CDR3 DNA reads TGTGCCAGCACCCAGGGACAGGGGATCTATGGCTACACCTTC. The gene calls are TRBV2 and TRBJ1-2, with 10 bases matching TRBD1. There are 14 residues in the CDR3. The germline V gene encodes CDR1 SNHLY and CDR2 FYNNEI. V lost 7 bases and J lost 4; bases outside the gene matches: 6.

The J gene is TRBJ2-7, the V gene TRBV11-2, with a tentative D call TRBD1 (6 bases). Germline V gene data show CDR1 as SGHAT and CDR2 as FQNNGV. CDR3 length: 14 amino acids. Trimming left V 0 bases short and J 3 bases short, with 9 bases between. CDR3 nucleotide sequence: TGTGCCAGCAGCTTAGATACAGGGATCTACGAGCAGTACTTC. Translating gives CASSLDTGIYEQYF.

J is TRBJ2-7 and V is TRBV28, with 8 bases matching TRBD1. V dropped 0 bases and J dropped 2; count of bases not matched to a gene: 15. The CDR3 has 19 amino acids. Germline V gene sequence: CDR1 MDHEN, CDR2 SYDVKM. The CDR3, as DNA: TGTGCCAGCAGTTTATGGGACTATCGGACAGGGCTATTAACCTACGAGCAGTACTTC. Its protein is CASSLWDYRTGLLTYEQYF.

V usage is TRBV21-1 and J usage is TRBJ1-2; the table calls TRBD1, which could not be checked here. TRBV21-1 is a known pseudogene. The CDR3 loop spans 13 amino acids. The CDR3 spells CARRTGRNYGYTF. CDR3 nucleotide sequence: TGTGCCAGAAGGACAGGGCGAAACTATGGCTACACCTTC.

The gene calls are TRBV6-5 and TRBJ1-1, with D unclear. Germline-derived CDR1 and CDR2 are MNHEY and SVGAGI. The CDR3 has 14 amino acids. V was trimmed by 0 bases and J by 8 bases, leaving 13 bases between them. The CDR3 protein is CASSYSFGGEEAFF. CDR3 nucleotide sequence: TGTGCCAGCAGTTACTCGTTCGGCGGGGAGGAAGCTTTCTTT.

This clone appeared a single time. The V gene is TRBV11-2, the J gene TRBJ2-4; D may be TRBD1 or TRBD2 (6 bases each). Germline V gene sequence: CDR1 SGHAT, CDR2 FQNNGV. The CDR3 has 15 amino acids. Trimming removed 5 bases from V and 7 bases from J, with 18 bases in between. CDR3 sequence (DNA): TGTGCCAGCAGCCCCCTGAGGGGGGCGCGTAACATTCAGTACTTC. Protein sequence: CASSPLRGARNIQYF.

The gene calls are TRBV5-1 and TRBJ2-2; D unclear. CDR1 and CDR2 (germline): SGHRS, YFSETQ. This CDR3 has 14 amino acids. V was pared by 2 bases and J by 0 bases, with 5 bases between. CDR3 sequence: CASSLGANTGELFF. For the CDR3, the DNA is TGCGCCAGCAGCTTAGGTGCGAACACCGGGGAGCTGTTTTTT.

This chain joins TRBV5-6 and TRBJ2-7; tentatively, D is TRBD2 (5 bases). Per the germline V gene, CDR1 is SGHDT and CDR2 is YYEEEE. The CDR3 length is 15 residues. Between the trimmed V and J ends, which lost 3 bases and 0 bases, there was a span of 13 bases. CDR3 coding DNA: TGTGCCAGCAGCTGGACCCGGGAAAACTCCTACGAGCAGTACTTC. As protein: CASSWTRENSYEQYF.

This chain links TRBV28 with TRBJ2-7, with D tentatively TRBD2 (6 bases). This CDR3 is 11 amino acids long. Germline V gene sequence: CDR1 MDHEN, CDR2 SYDVKM. Deletions cut 6 bases from V and 5 bases from J, with 8 bases between. CDR3 in DNA: TGTGCCAGCAGAGGAGGGGACGAGCAGTACTTC. Amino acids: CASRGGDEQYF.

This clone was counted once. The chain joins TRBV10-3 to TRBJ2-5; TRBD1 agrees at 7 bases. Germline-derived CDR1 and CDR2 are ENHRY and SYGVKD. CDR3 length: 14 amino acids. The trim removed 5 bases at V and 1 base at J, leaving 4 bases unmatched. DNA for the CDR3: TGTGCCATCAGTACGGACAGGAGCCAAGAGACCCAGTACTTC. As protein: CAISTDRSQETQYF.

The chain joins TRBV7-9 to TRBJ1-1, with TRBD1 identical over 7 bases. The J segment lost 9 bases and the V segment lost 3 bases, leaving 7 bases of the junction unmatched. Germline V gene lookup returns CDR1 SEHNR and CDR2 FQNEAQ (reference sequence). The CDR3 loop spans 13 amino acids. The CDR3 protein is CASSFSTGDKAFF. The CDR3 nucleotides are TGTGCCAGCAGCTTCTCAACAGGGGACAAAGCTTTCTTT.

The V and J genes are TRBV30 and TRBJ1-3; D uncertain. Germline values: CDR1 GTSNPN, CDR2 SVGIG (reference sequence). This CDR3 spans 13 amino acids. V was shortened by 2 bases and J by 1 base, with 6 bases between the two germline ends. The CDR3 nucleotides are TGTGCCTGGAGTATGGATTCTGGAAACACCATATATTTT. Residues: CAWSMDSGNTIYF.

The chain uses TRBV2 and TRBJ1-2; TRBD1 is a possible D gene (6 bases). The length of the CDR3 is 14 residues. Germline V gene data show CDR1 as SNHLY and CDR2 as FYNNEI. V was cut by 3 bases and J by 2 bases, with 10 bases left in between. CDR3 in DNA: TGTGCCAGCAGTGACAGGGGTTACAACTATGGCTACACCTTC. Translated: CASSDRGYNYGYTF.

The J gene is TRBJ1-6, the V gene TRBV28; D remains unclear. The CDR3 has 12 amino acids. Germline values: CDR1 MDHEN, CDR2 SYDVKM. The germline V and J ends were trimmed by 2 bases and 9 bases, with 5 bases remaining between them. The CDR3: CASSLEVSPLHF. The CDR3 nucleotides read TGTGCCAGCAGTTTAGAAGTTTCACCCCTCCACTTT. The variable domain in full, with the rest retrieved from reference TRBV28 and TRBJ1-6, is DVKVTQSSRYLVKRTGEKVFLECVQDMDHENMFWYRQDPGLGLRLIYFSYDVKMKEKGDIPEGYSVSREKKERFSLILESASTNQTSMYLCASSLEVSPLHFGNGTRLTVT.

This chain uses TRBV6-5 with TRBJ2-7; 9 bases match TRBD2. Germline V gives CDR1 MNHEY, CDR2 SVGAGI. CDR3 length: 13 amino acids. The junction had 3 bases not matched to a gene; V was cut back by 6 bases and J by 3 bases. DNA for the CDR3: TGTGCCAGCAGGGGACTAGCTGGCTACGAGCAGTACTTC. It is translated as CASRGLAGYEQYF.

This clone has more than one count but fewer than ten. The chain employs TRBV9 and TRBJ2-3; 13 positions match TRBD2. The J segment lost 0 bases and the V segment lost 3 bases, leaving 16 bases of the junction unmatched. The CDR3 totals 21 residues. Germline V CDR1 and CDR2: SGDLS, YYNGEE. Here the CDR3 reads CASSGGLAGFLPTLSTDTQYF. CDR3 DNA: TGTGCCAGCAGCGGGGGACTAGCGGGGTTCCTCCCTACACTCAGCACAGATACGCAGTATTTT. The full variable domain, its missing parts supplied by reference TRBV9 and TRBJ2-3, is DSGVTQTPKHLITATGQRVTLRCSPRSGDLSVYWYQQSLDQGLQFLIQYYNGEERAKGNILERFSAQQFPDLHSELNLSSLELGDSALYFCASSGGLAGFLPTLSTDTQYFGPGTRLTVL.

On this clone itself: Within the sample, other DNA sequences also encode this same CDR3. The chain carries TRBV27 and TRBJ2-7; possible D gene TRBD2, 5 bases. Germline V gives CDR1 MNHEY, CDR2 SMNVEV (reference sequence). Trimming stripped 1 base from V and 0 bases from J, with 10 bases between. CDR3 length equals 15 residues. CDR3 bases: TGTGCCAGCAGTTTATTCGGCGGGTCCTCCTACGAGCAGTACTTC. Protein sequence: CASSLFGGSSYEQYF.

V usage is TRBV19 and J usage is TRBJ2-7; D is possibly TRBD1 (5 bases). Trimming stripped 6 bases from V and 5 bases from J, with 14 bases between. Germline V gene sequence: CDR1 LNHDA, CDR2 SQIVND (reference sequence). This CDR3 region has 13 residues. DNA for the CDR3: TGTGCCAGTAGCGGGCTCGACAGCCACGAGCAGTACTTC. It translates to CASSGLDSHEQYF.

A single count supports this clone. V usage is TRBV7-8 and J usage is TRBJ2-3, with D possibly matching TRBD1 (5 bases). This CDR3 has 14 amino acids. Germline V gene data show CDR1 as SGHVS and CDR2 as FQNEAQ. Trimming removed 0 bases from V and 1 base from J, with 5 bases in between. The CDR3 here is CASSLAGGTDTQYF. The CDR3 bases are TGTGCCAGCAGCTTAGCAGGGGGCACAGATACGCAGTATTTT. Looking up the rest from reference TRBV7-8 and TRBJ2-3 gives the full variable domain: GAGVSQSPRYKVAKRGQDVALRCDPISGHVSLFWYQQALGQGPEFLTYFQNEAQLDKSGLPSDRFFAERPEGSVSTLKIQRTQQEDSAVYLCASSLAGGTDTQYFGPGTRLTVL.

The chain has TRBV7-2 and TRBJ2-3; D possibly uses TRBD1 or TRBD2 (5 bases each). This CDR3 is 13 amino acids long. Germline assignment: CDR1 SGHTA and CDR2 FQGNSA. V lost 5 bases and J 6 bases, leaving 12 bases between the germline ends. CDR3 loop: CASSQYGADTQYF. DNA of the CDR3: TGTGCCAGCAGCCAATACGGGGCGGATACGCAGTATTTT.

The chain has TRBV7-8 and TRBJ1-6; possibly TRBD1 for D (5 bases). V lost 5 bases and J 8 bases, leaving 16 bases between the germline ends. CDR1 is SGHVS and CDR2 is FQNEAQ in the germline V gene. The CDR3 extends over 15 amino acids. CDR3 sequence (DNA): TGTGCCAGCAGCCCCCCCCCGAGGGGCCATTCACCCCTCCACTTT. Amino acids: CASSPPPRGHSPLHF.